These T cell receptor beta chains were read from a single sample in a study of T-cell memory formation after mild COVID-19. Using its own MiXCR run on the 5' RACE reads, TCRdb lists one record per CDR3 protein. The repertoire has 470,000 or so distinct CDR3 sequences, around 27% of them found once; the top ten carry under 15%. Sequencing used PBMCs or a T cell subset sorted from them (not recorded which). The receptors were gathered from an adult woman who had mild COVID-19 (a few samples of this study predate the infection). Cell type and time point are not known. The CDR3 runs from the conserved cysteine through the conserved F or W. D genes are given only for firm matches. Size values are once, few and many counts, or a class for expanded clones, and some rows have none.

J: TRBJ1-2; V: TRBV20-1; size: once; D: -; DNA: TGCAGTGCCCGCCGACAGGCTAACTATGGCTACACCTTC; CDR3: CSARRQANYGYTF
J: TRBJ2-7; V: TRBV12-3/TRBV12-4; size: few; D: -; DNA: TGTGCCAGCAGACATGGGACTGGCGGGCAGTACTTC; CDR3: CASRHGTGGQYF
J: TRBJ2-1; V: TRBV12-3/TRBV12-4; size: few; D: TRBD2; DNA: TGTGCCAGCAGCCATCTAGCGGGGGAACCATACAATGAGCAGTTCTTC; CDR3: CASSHLAGEPYNEQFF
J: TRBJ1-4; V: TRBV7-9; size: -; D: -; DNA: TGTGCCAGCAGCTCCCTCAGGGAGGAGGGACAAAAACTGTTTTTT; CDR3: CASSSLREEGQKLFF
J: TRBJ2-7; V: TRBV10-3; size: few; D: TRBD2; DNA: TGTGCCATCAGTGAGGCACTAGCGGGATTATACGAGCAGTACTTC; CDR3: CAISEALAGLYEQYF
J: TRBJ1-2; V: TRBV21-1; size: -; D: -; DNA: TGTGCCAGCAGGCCGGGACACCCGGGCGGCTATGGCTACACCTTC; CDR3: CASRPGHPGGYGYTF
J: TRBJ2-3; V: TRBV5-1; size: -; D: -; DNA: TGCGCCAGCAGCCCTGCTTTGGATACGCAGTATTTT; CDR3: CASSPALDTQYF
J: TRBJ2-2; V: TRBV30; size: once; D: TRBD2; DNA: TGTGCCTGGAGTGGGACTAGCGGGATCACCGGGGAGCTGTTTTTT; CDR3: CAWSGTSGITGELFF
J: TRBJ2-3; V: TRBV6-2/TRBV6-3; size: -; D: TRBD2; DNA: TGTGCCAGCAGTTACTCGACTACCACTAGCGGGGGCCGGTATTTT; CDR3: CASSYSTTTSGGRYF
J: TRBJ2-3; V: TRBV12-3/TRBV12-4; size: few; D: -; DNA: TGTGCCAGCAGTTTGGCACAGGGGGGGTCAGATACGCAGTATTTT; CDR3: CASSLAQGGSDTQYF
J: TRBJ2-5; V: TRBV15; size: few; D: -; DNA: TGTGCCACCAGCAGCGATGCCATCGTAGGGGGGGAGACCCAGTACTTC; CDR3: CATSSDAIVGGETQYF
J: TRBJ2-1; V: TRBV5-4; size: few; D: TRBD1; DNA: TGTGCCAGCAGTTTTGACTCGGGACAGAGCTACAATGAGCAGTTCTTC; CDR3: CASSFDSGQSYNEQFF
J: TRBJ2-1; V: TRBV18; size: few; D: -; DNA: TGTGCCAGCTCACCCGTCATCGGGGCGAATGAGCAGTTCTTC; CDR3: CASSPVIGANEQFF
J: TRBJ1-1; V: TRBV5-1; size: -; D: -; DNA: TGCGCCAGCAGCCCGGAGCGGGGGCCGCTAGCCACTGAAGCTTTCTTT; CDR3: CASSPERGPLATEAFF
J: TRBJ1-5; V: TRBV19; size: -; D: TRBD1; DNA: TGTGCCAGTGGCAGGGGGTGGGATCAGCCCCAGCATTTT; CDR3: CASGRGWDQPQHF
J: TRBJ1-2; V: TRBV6-2/TRBV6-3; size: -; D: -; DNA: TGTGCCAGCAGTTATCTGGATCAAAGATATGGCTACACCTTC; CDR3: CASSYLDQRYGYTF
J: TRBJ2-1; V: TRBV11-2; size: few; D: TRBD2; DNA: TGTGCCAGCAGCCCAACACTAGCGGGGGGGCATGAGCAGTTCTTC; CDR3: CASSPTLAGGHEQFF
J: TRBJ1-1; V: TRBV5-1; size: few; D: -; DNA: TGCGCCAGCAGCTTGGTAACCATGAACACTGAAGCTTTCTTT; CDR3: CASSLVTMNTEAFF
J: TRBJ2-3; V: TRBV7-2; size: -; D: TRBD1; DNA: TGTGCCAGCAGACCGACCGGGACAGTAGCAGATACGCAGTATTTT; CDR3: CASRPTGTVADTQYF
J: TRBJ2-5; V: TRBV12-3/TRBV12-4; size: many; D: TRBD1; DNA: TGTGCCAGCAGACGACAGGGGCAAGAGACCCAGTACTTC; CDR3: CASRRQGQETQYF
J: TRBJ1-1; V: TRBV12-3/TRBV12-4; size: -; D: -; DNA: TGTGCCAGCAGTCGCGTGGTCCCGACCTTT; CDR3: CASSRVVPTF
J: TRBJ2-7; V: TRBV7-9; size: few; D: -; DNA: TGTGCCAGCACCCACGATTTACTCGGGAACGAGCAGTACTTC; CDR3: CASTHDLLGNEQYF
J: TRBJ1-6; V: TRBV2; size: -; D: -; DNA: TGTGCCAGCAGGGGGGACACCCGCGTGCTCCACTTT; CDR3: CASRGDTRVLHF
J: TRBJ1-3; V: TRBV29-1; size: few; D: -; DNA: TGCAGCACAATCCTCCCCTCTGGAAACACCATATATTTT; CDR3: CSTILPSGNTIYF
J: TRBJ1-1; V: TRBV29-1; size: -; D: -; DNA: TGCAGCGTTGCGGGGAGGGAAACTGAAGCTTTCTTT; CDR3: CSVAGRETEAFF
J: TRBJ2-5; V: TRBV29-1; size: many; D: -; DNA: TGCAGCGTTGAAGCAGGAACGGGTGAAGAGACCCAGTACTTC; CDR3: CSVEAGTGEETQYF